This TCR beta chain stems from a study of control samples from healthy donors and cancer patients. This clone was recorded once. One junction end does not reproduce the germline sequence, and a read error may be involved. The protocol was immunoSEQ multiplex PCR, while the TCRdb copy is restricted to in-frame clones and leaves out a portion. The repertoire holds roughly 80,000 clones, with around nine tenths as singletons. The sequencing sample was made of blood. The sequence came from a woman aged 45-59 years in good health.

Here the CDR3 reads CASSLGGTGFQDTQYF. Written as DNA, the CDR3 is TGCGCCAGCAGTTTGGGCGGGACAGGGTTTCAAGATACGCAGTATTTT. The rearrangement joins TRBV5-1 to TRBJ2-3; 9 bases align to TRBD1. CDR1 is SGHRS and CDR2 is YFSETQ in the germline V gene. CDR3 length: 16 residues.